The rows below give T cell receptor beta chains drawn from one sample of a study of cytomegalovirus exposure and HLA in healthy donors. The assay was immunoSEQ multiplex PCR, and TCRdb's table has in-frame clones only and misses some. The table has some 140,000 clones, about three quarters seen once. The source material was PBMCs. The receptor source for this set is a man aged 45-65 years in good health and CMV-seropositive. Both conserved end residues are part of each CDR3. D genes are given only for firm matches. Only part of the rows carry a size: once, few, many, or a class if the clone is expanded.

j_call d_call v_call clone_size cdr3_aa cdr3_nt
TRBJ1-2 TRBD1 TRBV29-1 once CSVMGQGYYGYTF TGCAGCGTTATGGGACAGGGATACTATGGCTACACCTTC
TRBJ1-4 TRBD1 TRBV5-8 - CASSLRGPGNEKLFF TGTGCCAGCAGCTTGAGGGGGCCAGGAAATGAAAAACTGTTTTTT
TRBJ1-1 - TRBV29-1 - CSVGQGNTEAFF TGCAGCGTTGGGCAGGGTAACACTGAAGCTTTCTTT
TRBJ1-1 - TRBV5-5 - CASSQGGRWAEAFF TGTGCCAGCAGCCAAGGCGGGAGGTGGGCTGAAGCTTTCTTT
TRBJ1-2 TRBD1 TRBV5-1 - CASSYRGLDYGYTF TGCGCCAGCAGCTACAGGGGGCTTGACTATGGCTACACCTTC
TRBJ2-7 - TRBV25-1 - CASRGPRQQYF TGTGCCAGCAGGGGGCCCCGCCAGCAGTACTTC
TRBJ2-3 - TRBV6-1 few CASSVSGATDTQYF TGTGCCAGCAGTGTATCGGGAGCTACAGATACGCAGTATTTT
TRBJ2-5 TRBD1 TRBV29-1 - CSVTGTGGGWETQYF TGCAGCGTTACAGGGACAGGGGGGGGATGGGAGACCCAGTACTTC
TRBJ1-1 TRBD1 TRBV6-1 - CASRPGGKNTEAFF TGTGCCAGCAGACCAGGGGGCAAAAACACTGAAGCTTTCTTT
TRBJ2-7 - TRBV19 once CASSITGTYEQYF TGTGCCAGTAGTATCACAGGGACCTACGAGCAGTACTTC
TRBJ2-1 TRBD2 TRBV4-1 - CASSPIQGGSGARDEQFF TGCGCCAGCAGCCCTATCCAAGGGGGTAGCGGGGCCAGAGATGAGCAGTTCTTC
TRBJ2-2 - TRBV29-1 few CSVQKTVFTGELFF TGCAGCGTCCAAAAGACAGTTTTCACCGGGGAGCTGTTTTTT
TRBJ1-6 - TRBV2 few CASRDSPVNSPLHF TGTGCCAGCAGGGACAGCCCAGTTAATTCACCCCTCCACTTT
TRBJ1-2 - TRBV4-3 - CASSRDGTTSGYTF TGCGCCAGCAGCCGGGACGGGACAACTTCTGGCTACACCTTC
TRBJ1-1 - TRBV27 - CASSWEVNTEAFF TGTGCCAGCAGCTGGGAGGTGAACACTGAAGCTTTCTTT
TRBJ2-3 TRBD2 TRBV15 - CATSRDPRLAGGQDTQYF TGTGCCACCAGCAGAGATCCCCGACTAGCGGGAGGGCAAGATACGCAGTATTTT
TRBJ2-1 TRBD2 TRBV7-6 - CASSPPTSGGRSEQFF TGTGCCAGCAGCCCGCCGACTAGCGGGGGGCGTTCAGAGCAGTTCTTC
TRBJ1-1 - TRBV7-2 - CASRPTGTEAFF TGTGCCAGCCGCCCGACGGGAACTGAAGCTTTCTTT
TRBJ1-1 - TRBV10-3 - CATSGDGEAFF TGTGCTACATCGGGGGATGGTGAAGCTTTCTTT
TRBJ1-5 TRBD1 TRBV28 - CASSPPWTGYQPQHF TGTGCCAGCAGCCCACCCTGGACAGGATATCAGCCCCAGCATTTT
TRBJ1-1 - TRBV30 - CASAPHRRPKEGDLNTEAFF TGTGCCTCGGCCCCCCACAGGCGTCCAAAAGAGGGGGATTTGAACACTGAAGCTTTCTTT
TRBJ2-7 TRBD2 TRBV27 few CASGTSGDSYEQYF TGTGCCAGCGGGACTAGCGGGGATAGTTACGAGCAGTACTTC
TRBJ2-5 TRBD2 TRBV4-2 once CASSQDLWASGKETQYF TGTGCCAGCAGCCAAGATTTATGGGCTAGCGGGAAAGAGACCCAGTACTTC
TRBJ2-1 TRBD2 TRBV2 few CASSPMTSGRGDEQFF TGTGCCAGCAGTCCTATGACTAGCGGGAGAGGCGATGAGCAGTTCTTC
TRBJ1-6 - TRBV11-2 - CASSQYGQFPEGYNSPLHF TGTGCCAGCAGCCAATACGGACAGTTCCCAGAGGGGTATAATTCACCCCTCCACTTT
TRBJ1-3 - TRBV6-5 - CASSYKGDGPYTIYF TGTGCCAGCAGTTACAAAGGGGATGGGCCTTACACCATATATTTT
TRBJ1-2 TRBD1 TRBV18 - CASSLDRDLYGYTF TGTGCCAGCTCACTAGACAGGGACCTCTATGGCTACACCTTC
TRBJ1-5 - TRBV6-1 - CASGQGWTQPQHF TGTGCCTCCGGTCAGGGGTGGACTCAGCCCCAGCATTTT
TRBJ2-1 TRBD2 TRBV7-9 - CASSLQVVAGGYNEQFF TGTGCCAGCAGCTTACAGGTAGTAGCGGGGGGCTACAATGAGCAGTTCTTC
TRBJ1-2 TRBD1 TRBV28 - CASSYTTGMIGYTF TGTGCCAGCAGTTACACGACAGGGATGATTGGCTACACCTTC
TRBJ2-6 TRBD2 TRBV18 - CASSPRGLAGDSSSGANVLTF TGTGCCAGCTCACCACGAGGGTTGGCGGGGGATTCAAGCTCTGGGGCCAACGTCCTGACTTTC
TRBJ1-2 - TRBV4-3 - CASSQEAGIYGYTF TGCGCCAGCAGCCAAGAGGCAGGAATCTATGGCTACACCTTC
TRBJ1-1 - TRBV5-1 few CASSFNRNTEAFF TGCGCCAGCAGCTTCAACAGGAACACTGAAGCTTTCTTT
TRBJ1-2 - TRBV6-6 - CASSHTELYGYTF TGTGCCAGCAGTCACACGGAACTATATGGCTACACCTTC
TRBJ1-2 TRBD1 TRBV7-9 few CASIKKDRGANYGYTF TGTGCCAGCATCAAGAAGGACAGGGGAGCTAACTATGGCTACACCTTC
TRBJ2-3 - TRBV7-7 - CASSFPPRTDTQYF TGTGCCAGCAGCTTTCCCCCTCGCACAGATACGCAGTATTTT
TRBJ1-6 TRBD1 TRBV11-1 - CASSLGQSSYNSPLHF TGTGCCAGCAGCTTGGGACAGTCGTCCTATAATTCACCCCTCCACTTT
TRBJ2-1 TRBD1 TRBV11-2 - CASTEYQPGTGNDEQFF TGTGCCAGCACCGAATACCAACCCGGGACAGGGAACGATGAGCAGTTCTTC
TRBJ1-1 - TRBV7-2 - CASSLQAGGTEAFF TGTGCCAGCAGCTTACAGGCGGGCGGCACTGAAGCTTTCTTT
TRBJ2-5 - TRBV7-2 - CASSFLETQYF TGTGCCAGCAGCTTTCTTGAGACCCAGTACTTC
TRBJ2-1 - TRBV7-2 - CASSLATDNEQFF TGTGCCAGCAGCTTAGCGACAGACAATGAGCAGTTCTTC
TRBJ2-5 - TRBV29-1 - CSVAPGETQYF TGCAGCGTTGCCCCAGGGGAGACCCAGTACTTC
TRBJ2-3 - TRBV5-4 - CASSLARGRGSTDTQYF TGTGCCAGCAGCTTGGCCCGGGGACGGGGGAGCACAGATACGCAGTATTTT
TRBJ1-3 TRBD1 TRBV7-2 - CASSPSGQNSGNTIYF TGTGCCAGCAGCCCCTCGGGACAGAACTCTGGAAACACCATATATTTT
TRBJ1-1 TRBD1 TRBV5-1 - CASSLVTGGGNTEAFF TGCGCCAGCAGCTTGGTGACAGGGGGTGGGAACACTGAAGCTTTCTTT
TRBJ2-5 - TRBV5-5 - CASSPTGSLVAQYF TGTGCCAGCAGCCCCACAGGGTCCCTCGTGGCCCAGTACTTC
TRBJ2-3 TRBD2 TRBV27 - CASSPTSGRGTDTQYF TGTGCCAGCAGTCCGACTAGCGGGAGGGGCACAGATACGCAGTATTTT
TRBJ2-1 TRBD2 TRBV11-2 - CASSSSRAGGPISEQFF TGTGCCAGCAGCTCCAGCCGGGCGGGAGGGCCTATTAGTGAGCAGTTCTTC
TRBJ2-2 TRBD1 TRBV5-1 - CASRGGTGDTGELFF TGCGCCAGCAGGGGAGGGACAGGGGACACCGGGGAGCTGTTTTTT
TRBJ2-1 TRBD1 TRBV5-1 few CASPDRGEFARFYNEQFF TGCGCCAGCCCCGACAGGGGGGAGTTCGCCCGCTTTTACAATGAGCAGTTCTTC